The entry below describes one T cell receptor (beta chain). As yet, its antigen is unknown. A second PCR, run for roughly 7 to 12 cycles, used a sample-barcoded 5' primer plus a J-beta primer mix. MiXCR, run by TCRdb on the 5' RACE reads, gives a single entry per CDR3 protein. The table records roughly 900,000 distinct CDR3 sequences, roughly 52% of them present only once. Per germline, CDR1 SNHLY and CDR2 FYNNEI. The CDR3 length is 12 residues. With 6 bases removed from V and 2 bases from J, the gap between germline ends came to 8 bases. The record originates from a study of blood T cells in healthy people across ages. Study-wide results and limits: Naive T cell percentage by flow cytometry tracked strongly with beta diversity.

V is TRBV2 and J is TRBJ2-7; a possible D gene is TRBD1 (5 bases). This receptor was taken from a man between 25 and 39 years old in good health. Input material: blood. In DNA form, the CDR3 reads TGTGCCAGCAGAGGGGCAGCCTACGAGCAGTACTTC. Translating it yields CASRGAAYEQYF. Full variable domain (rest looked up from reference TRBV2 and TRBJ2-7): EPEVTQTPSHQVTQMGQEVILRCVPISNHLYFYWYRQILGQKVEFLVSFYNNEISEKSEIFDDQFSVERPDGSNFTLKIRSTKLEDSAMYFCASRGAAYEQYFGPGTRLTVT.